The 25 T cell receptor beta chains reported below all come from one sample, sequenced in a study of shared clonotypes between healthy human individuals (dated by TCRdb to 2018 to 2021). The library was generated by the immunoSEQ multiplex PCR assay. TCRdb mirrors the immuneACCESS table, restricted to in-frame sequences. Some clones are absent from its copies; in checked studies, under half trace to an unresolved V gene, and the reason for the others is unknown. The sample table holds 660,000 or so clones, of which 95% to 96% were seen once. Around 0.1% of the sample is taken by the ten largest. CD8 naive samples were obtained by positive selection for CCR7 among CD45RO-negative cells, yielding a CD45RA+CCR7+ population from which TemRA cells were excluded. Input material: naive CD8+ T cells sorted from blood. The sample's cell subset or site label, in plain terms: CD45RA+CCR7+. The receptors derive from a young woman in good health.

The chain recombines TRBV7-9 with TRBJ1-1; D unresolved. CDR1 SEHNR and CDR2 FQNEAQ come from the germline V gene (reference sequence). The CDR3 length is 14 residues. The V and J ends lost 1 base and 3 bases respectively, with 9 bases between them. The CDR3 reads CASSLVLGDTEAFF. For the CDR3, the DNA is TGTGCCAGCAGCTTAGTTCTAGGTGACACTGAAGCTTTCTTT.

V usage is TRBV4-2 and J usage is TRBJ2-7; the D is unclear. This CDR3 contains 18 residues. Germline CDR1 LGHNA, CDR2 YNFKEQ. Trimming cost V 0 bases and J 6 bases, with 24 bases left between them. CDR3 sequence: CASSQDWKPYTSLGEQYF. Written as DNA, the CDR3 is TGTGCCAGCAGCCAAGACTGGAAGCCATATACCTCCCTGGGCGAGCAGTACTTC.

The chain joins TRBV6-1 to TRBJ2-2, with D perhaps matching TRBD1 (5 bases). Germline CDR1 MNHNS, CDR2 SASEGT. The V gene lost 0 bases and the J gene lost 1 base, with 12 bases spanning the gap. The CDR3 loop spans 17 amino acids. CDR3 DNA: TGTGCCAGCAGTGAAGCGCTCGACAGATTGAACACCGGGGAGCTGTTTTTT. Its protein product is CASSEALDRLNTGELFF.

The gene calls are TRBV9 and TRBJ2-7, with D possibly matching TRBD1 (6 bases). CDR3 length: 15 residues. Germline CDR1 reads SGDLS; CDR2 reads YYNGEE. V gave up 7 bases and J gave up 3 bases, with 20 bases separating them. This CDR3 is CASSPHTGLDYEQYF. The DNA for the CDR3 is TGTGCCAGCTCTCCCCACACAGGGCTGGACTACGAGCAGTACTTC.

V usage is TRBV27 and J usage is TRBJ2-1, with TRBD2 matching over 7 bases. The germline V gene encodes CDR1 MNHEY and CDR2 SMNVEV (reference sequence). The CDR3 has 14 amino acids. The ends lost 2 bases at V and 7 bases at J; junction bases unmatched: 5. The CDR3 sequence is CASSLVGLVNEQFF. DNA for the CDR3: TGTGCCAGCAGTTTAGTCGGACTAGTGAATGAGCAGTTCTTC.

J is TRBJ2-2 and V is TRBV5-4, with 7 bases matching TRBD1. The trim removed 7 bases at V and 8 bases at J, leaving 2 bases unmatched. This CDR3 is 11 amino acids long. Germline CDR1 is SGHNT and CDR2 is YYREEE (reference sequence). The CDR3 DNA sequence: TGTGCCAGCCAGGGGGTGGGGGAGCTGTTTTTT. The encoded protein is CASQGVGELFF.

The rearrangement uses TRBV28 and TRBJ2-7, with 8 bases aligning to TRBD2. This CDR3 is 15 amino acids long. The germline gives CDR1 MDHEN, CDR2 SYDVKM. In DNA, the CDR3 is TGTTCAGCGGGAGATCTTGGAATGAGCTCCTACGAGCAGTACTTC. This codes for CSAGDLGMSSYEQYF.

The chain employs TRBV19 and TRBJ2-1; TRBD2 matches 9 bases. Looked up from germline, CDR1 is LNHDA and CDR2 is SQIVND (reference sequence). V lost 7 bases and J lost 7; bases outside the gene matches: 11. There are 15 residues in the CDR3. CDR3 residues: CASTVSGSDWNEQFF. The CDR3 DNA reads TGTGCCAGTACGGTTAGCGGGAGCGATTGGAATGAGCAGTTCTTC.

CDR3 bases: TGTGCCAGCAGTTCACCCCCCGGGACAGGGGGTGGGTACGAGCAGTACTTC. The encoded protein is CASSSPPGTGGGYEQYF. The chain couples TRBV27 to TRBJ2-7; 11 nucleotides line up with TRBD1. Germline lookup yields CDR1 MNHEY and CDR2 SMNVEV (reference sequence). V was clipped by 4 bases and J by 4 bases; unmatched bases: 12. The CDR3 runs to 17 residues.

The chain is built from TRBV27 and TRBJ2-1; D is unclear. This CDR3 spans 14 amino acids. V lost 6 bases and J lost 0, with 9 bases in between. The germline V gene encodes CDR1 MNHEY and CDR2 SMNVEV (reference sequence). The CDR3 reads CASSGESSYNEQFF. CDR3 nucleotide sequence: TGTGCCAGCAGCGGCGAGAGCTCCTACAATGAGCAGTTCTTC.

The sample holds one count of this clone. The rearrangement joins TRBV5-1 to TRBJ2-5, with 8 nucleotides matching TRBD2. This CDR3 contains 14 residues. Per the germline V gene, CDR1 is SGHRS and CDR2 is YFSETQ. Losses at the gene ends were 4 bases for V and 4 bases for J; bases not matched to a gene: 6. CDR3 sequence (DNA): TGCGCCAGCAGCATGTACGGGGGGGCAGAGACCCAGTACTTC. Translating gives CASSMYGGAETQYF.

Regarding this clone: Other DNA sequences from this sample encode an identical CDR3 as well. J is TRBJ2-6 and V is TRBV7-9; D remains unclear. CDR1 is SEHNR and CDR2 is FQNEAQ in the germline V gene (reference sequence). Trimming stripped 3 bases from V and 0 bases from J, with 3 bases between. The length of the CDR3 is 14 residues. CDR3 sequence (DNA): TGTGCCAGCAGCTTGGGCTCTGGGGCCAACGTCCTGACTTTC. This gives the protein CASSLGSGANVLTF.

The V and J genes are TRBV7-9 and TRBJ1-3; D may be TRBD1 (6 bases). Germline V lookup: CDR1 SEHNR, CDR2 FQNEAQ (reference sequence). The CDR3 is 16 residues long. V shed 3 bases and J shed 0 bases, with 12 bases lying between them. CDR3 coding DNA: TGTGCCAGCAGCTTCACCAGGGGAACCTCTGGAAACACCATATATTTT. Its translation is CASSFTRGTSGNTIYF.

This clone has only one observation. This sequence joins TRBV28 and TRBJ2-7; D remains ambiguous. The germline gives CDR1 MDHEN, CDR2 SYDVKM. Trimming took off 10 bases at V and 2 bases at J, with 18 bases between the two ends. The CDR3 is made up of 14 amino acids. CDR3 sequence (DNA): TGTGCCATCAACTCGACACCCCGAGCCTACGAGCAGTACTTC. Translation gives CAINSTPRAYEQYF.

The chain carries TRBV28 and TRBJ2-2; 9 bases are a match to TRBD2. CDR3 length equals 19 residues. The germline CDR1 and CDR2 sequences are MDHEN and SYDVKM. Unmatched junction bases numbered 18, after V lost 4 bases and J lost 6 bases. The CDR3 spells CASSSLPRLAAQRAGELFF. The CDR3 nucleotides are TGTGCCAGCAGTTCCCTACCCAGACTAGCGGCTCAGCGGGCCGGGGAGCTGTTTTTT.

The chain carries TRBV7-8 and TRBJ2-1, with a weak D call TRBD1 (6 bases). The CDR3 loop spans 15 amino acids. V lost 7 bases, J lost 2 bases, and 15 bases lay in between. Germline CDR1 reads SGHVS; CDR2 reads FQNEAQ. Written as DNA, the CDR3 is TGTGCCAGCAACCGGCAGGGGAATCCCTACAATGAGCAGTTCTTC. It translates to CASNRQGNPYNEQFF.

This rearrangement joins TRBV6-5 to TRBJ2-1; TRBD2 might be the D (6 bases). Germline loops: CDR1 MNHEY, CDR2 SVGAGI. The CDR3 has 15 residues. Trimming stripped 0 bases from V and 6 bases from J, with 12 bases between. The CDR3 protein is CASSYSLAPSNEQFF. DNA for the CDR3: TGTGCCAGCAGTTACTCACTAGCACCGAGCAATGAGCAGTTCTTC.

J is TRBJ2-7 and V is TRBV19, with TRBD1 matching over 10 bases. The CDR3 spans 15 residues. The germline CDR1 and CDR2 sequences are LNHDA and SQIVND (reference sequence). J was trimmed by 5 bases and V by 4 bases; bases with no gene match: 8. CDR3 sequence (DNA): TGTGCCAGTAGTACAGACAGGGGGCCGTCTGACGAGCAGTACTTC. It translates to CASSTDRGPSDEQYF.

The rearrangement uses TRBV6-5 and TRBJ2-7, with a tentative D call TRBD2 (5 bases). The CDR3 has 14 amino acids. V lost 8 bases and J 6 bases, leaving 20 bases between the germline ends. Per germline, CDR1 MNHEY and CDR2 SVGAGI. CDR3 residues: CASARELLAPEQYF. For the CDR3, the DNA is TGTGCCAGCGCTCGAGAACTTCTAGCTCCCGAGCAGTACTTC.

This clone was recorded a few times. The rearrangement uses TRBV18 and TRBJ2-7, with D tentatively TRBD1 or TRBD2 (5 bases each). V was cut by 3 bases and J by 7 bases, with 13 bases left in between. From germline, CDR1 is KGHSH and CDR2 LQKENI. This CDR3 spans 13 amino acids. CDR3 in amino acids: CASSPTGQREQYF. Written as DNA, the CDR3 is TGTGCCAGCTCACCTACGGGGCAACGGGAGCAGTACTTC.

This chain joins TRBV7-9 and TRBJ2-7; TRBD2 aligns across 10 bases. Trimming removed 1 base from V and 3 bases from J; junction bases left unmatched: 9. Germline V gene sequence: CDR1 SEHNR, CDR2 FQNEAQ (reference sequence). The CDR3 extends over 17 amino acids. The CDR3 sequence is CASSLGLAGGVGYEQYF. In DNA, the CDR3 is TGTGCCAGCAGCTTAGGTTTAGCGGGGGGTGTGGGCTACGAGCAGTACTTC.

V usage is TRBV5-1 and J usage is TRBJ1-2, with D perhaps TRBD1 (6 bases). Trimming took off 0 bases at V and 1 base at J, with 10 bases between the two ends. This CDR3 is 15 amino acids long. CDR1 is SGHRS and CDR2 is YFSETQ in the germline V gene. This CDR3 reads CASSLDIGGNYGYTF. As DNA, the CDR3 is TGCGCCAGCAGCTTGGATATAGGGGGTAACTATGGCTACACCTTC.

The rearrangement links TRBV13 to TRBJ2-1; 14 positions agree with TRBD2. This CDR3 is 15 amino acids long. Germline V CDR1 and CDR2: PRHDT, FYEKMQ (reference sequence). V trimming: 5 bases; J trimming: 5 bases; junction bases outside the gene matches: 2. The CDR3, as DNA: TGTGCCAGCAGCAAGACTAGCGGGAGGGACAATGAGCAGTTCTTC. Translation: CASSKTSGRDNEQFF.

The CDR3 loop is CASSTGTGVTEQFF. The CDR3 DNA is TGTGCCAGTAGTACCGGGACAGGGGTTACTGAGCAGTTCTTC. The chain recombines TRBV19 with TRBJ2-1; 10 bases align to TRBD1. This CDR3 has 14 amino acids. Germline values: CDR1 LNHDA, CDR2 SQIVND (reference sequence). V was clipped by 4 bases and J by 9 bases; unmatched bases: 6.

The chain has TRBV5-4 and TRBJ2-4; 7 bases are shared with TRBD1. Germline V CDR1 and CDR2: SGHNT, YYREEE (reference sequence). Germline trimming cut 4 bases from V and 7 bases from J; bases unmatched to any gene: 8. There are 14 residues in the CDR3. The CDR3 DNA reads TGTGCCAGCAGCGCGAGACAGGGACGGAACATTCAGTACTTC. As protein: CASSARQGRNIQYF. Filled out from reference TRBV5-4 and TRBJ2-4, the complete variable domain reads ETGVTQSPTHLIKTRGQQVTLRCSSQSGHNTVSWYQQALGQGPQFIFQYYREEENGRGNFPPRFSGLQFPNYSSELNVNALELDDSALYLCASSARQGRNIQYFGAGTRLSVL.